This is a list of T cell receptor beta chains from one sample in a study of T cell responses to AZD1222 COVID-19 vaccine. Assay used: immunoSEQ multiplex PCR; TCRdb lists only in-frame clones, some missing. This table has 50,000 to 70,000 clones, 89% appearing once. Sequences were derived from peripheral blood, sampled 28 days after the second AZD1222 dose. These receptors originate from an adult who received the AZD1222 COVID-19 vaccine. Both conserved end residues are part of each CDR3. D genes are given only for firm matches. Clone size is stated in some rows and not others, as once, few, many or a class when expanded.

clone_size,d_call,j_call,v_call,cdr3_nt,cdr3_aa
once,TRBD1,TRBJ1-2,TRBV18,TGTGCCAGCTATCCGGGACAGGGAATTGATGGCTACACCTTC,CASYPGQGIDGYTF
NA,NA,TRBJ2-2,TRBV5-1,TGCGCCAGCAGCTTAAAGAACACCGGGGAGCTGTTTTTT,CASSLKNTGELFF
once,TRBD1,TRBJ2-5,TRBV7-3,TGTGCCAGCAGCTCACAGGGGGGCCGGGAGACCCAGTACTTC,CASSSQGGRETQYF
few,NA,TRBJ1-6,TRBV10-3,TGTGCCATCGCGGGGTTAAACAATTCACCCCTCCACTTT,CAIAGLNNSPLHF
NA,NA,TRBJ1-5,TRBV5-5,TGTGCCAGCAGCTCGGGGGGCGGCCGAAAACCCCAGCATTTT,CASSSGGGRKPQHF
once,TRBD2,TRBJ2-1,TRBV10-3,TGTGCCATCAGTCCCGGACTAGCGGGGGGTGATGAGCAGTTCTTC,CAISPGLAGGDEQFF
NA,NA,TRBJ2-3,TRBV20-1,TGCAGTGCTAGTGGAGGCCGGGATACGCAGTATTTT,CSASGGRDTQYF
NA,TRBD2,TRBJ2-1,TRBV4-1,TGCGCCAGCAGCCCCTTAGCGGGGGGGGCCTACAATGAGCAGTTCTTC,CASSPLAGGAYNEQFF
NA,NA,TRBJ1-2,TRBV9,TGTGCCAGCAGCGTAAGTCGAGAGAGGGGCAGGGACTATGGCTACACCTTC,CASSVSRERGRDYGYTF
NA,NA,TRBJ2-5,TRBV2,TGTGCCAGCAGTGAGACCGTCAGAGAGACCCAGTACTTC,CASSETVRETQYF
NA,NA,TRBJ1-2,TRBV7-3,TGTGCCAGCAGCTCGGGGAATGGCTATGGCTACACCTTC,CASSSGNGYGYTF
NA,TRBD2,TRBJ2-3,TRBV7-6,TGTGCCAGCAGCTTAGCTAGCGGGGGCACAGATACGCAGTATTTT,CASSLASGGTDTQYF
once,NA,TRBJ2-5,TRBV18,TGTGCCAGCTCACCTTCCCGACGCGAGACCCAGTACTTC,CASSPSRRETQYF
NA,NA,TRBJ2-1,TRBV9,TGTGCCAGCAGCTTACAACTCCGGGGACCAGGCTACAATGAGCAGTTCTTC,CASSLQLRGPGYNEQFF